This passage covers 32 T cell receptor beta chains from one sample sequenced in a study of patients and donors after allogeneic stem cell transplantation. TCRdb reprocessed the RT-PCR reads with MiXCR, giving one entry per CDR3 protein. Of about 230,000 distinct CDR3 sequences detected, less than 15% appear once; the ten largest clones hold roughly 12%. The sequenced sample consisted of blood, either unsorted or a sorted T cell fraction (not recorded which). These receptors were collected from a human donor who was either an allogeneic HSCT recipient or a stem cell or donor lymphocyte infusion donor (not recorded which). It is not recorded whose cells these are; they may come from a transplant donor.

This chain uses TRBV11-2 with TRBJ2-5; 8 bases are shared with TRBD2. With V trimmed by 3 bases and J by 3 bases, 3 bases remained unmatched. The CDR3 consists of 14 residues. Germline-derived CDR1 and CDR2 are SGHAT and FQNNGV. The CDR3 loop reads CASSFIAGKETQYF. CDR3 coding DNA: TGTGCCAGCAGCTTCATAGCGGGAAAAGAGACCCAGTACTTC.

The chain carries TRBV2 and TRBJ1-3; the D gene is possibly TRBD1 (6 bases). The V end lost 0 bases, the J end lost 0 bases, and 12 bases lay between the germline ends. The germline V gene has CDR1 SNHLY and CDR2 FYNNEI. CDR3 size: 17 residues. CDR3 in DNA: TGTGCCAGCAGTGAAGCGGTGGGACACTACTCTGGAAACACCATATATTTT. Its translation is CASSEAVGHYSGNTIYF.

This clonotype was detected only a few times. One end of the junction does not line up with germline, which may come from a read error. CDR3 loop: CATSDFDSNF. The DNA of the CDR3 is TGTGCCACCAGTGATTTCGACAGTAACTTC. The genes are TRBV24-1 and TRBJ1-2; D perhaps matches TRBD1 (5 bases). CDR1 and CDR2 (germline): KGHDR, SFDVKD. This CDR3 region has 10 residues.

In this sample, this clonotype turned up a few times. The rearrangement links TRBV10-3 to TRBJ2-3; TRBD2 matches at 9 bases. The J segment lost 4 bases and the V segment lost 2 bases, leaving 1 base of the junction unmatched. The CDR3 covers 14 residues. Germline CDR1 ENHRY, CDR2 SYGVKD. The CDR3 spells CAISEGGGADTQYF. As DNA, the CDR3 is TGTGCCATCAGTGAGGGCGGGGGGGCAGATACGCAGTATTTT.

This clonotype was seen at least ten times. The gene calls are TRBV5-1 and TRBJ2-3, with 12 positions matching TRBD2. With 5 bases clipped from V and 6 bases from J, the junction kept 4 bases outside the gene matches. This CDR3 is 14 amino acids long. CDR1 SGHRS and CDR2 YFSETQ come from the germline V gene. The chain's CDR3 is CASRETSGSDTQYF. CDR3 bases: TGCGCCAGCAGGGAGACTAGCGGGAGTGATACGCAGTATTTT.

The rearrangement uses TRBV20-1 and TRBJ1-5; 7 bases align to TRBD1. CDR1 is DFQATT and CDR2 is SNEGSKA in the germline V gene (reference sequence). J was trimmed by 1 base and V by 0 bases; bases with no gene match: 6. The CDR3 consists of 16 residues. CDR3 loop: CSARDYRGGSNQPQHF. Here the CDR3 DNA reads TGCAGTGCTAGAGATTACAGGGGAGGAAGCAATCAGCCCCAGCATTTT.

This clonotype came up a few times. The rearrangement links TRBV5-1 to TRBJ2-7, with 10 bases that match TRBD2. CDR3 length equals 15 residues. CDR1 is SGHRS, CDR2 YFSETQ, per germline. The V and J ends lost 0 bases and 5 bases, in that order; junction bases with no gene match: 5. The CDR3 sequence: CASSLERLAGDEQYF. The CDR3 DNA reads as TGCGCCAGCAGCTTGGAGAGGCTAGCGGGAGACGAGCAGTACTTC.

Many counts were recorded for this clonotype. The V gene is TRBV12-3 or TRBV12-4, the J gene TRBJ1-5, with D uncertain. V was clipped by 1 base and J by 0 bases, with 7 bases between them. There are 15 residues in the CDR3. The CDR3: CASSLGRNSNQPQHF. The CDR3 nucleotides read TGTGCCAGCAGTTTAGGACGGAATAGCAATCAGCCCCAGCATTTT.

The V gene is TRBV3-1, the J gene TRBJ2-5; TRBD1 agrees at 7 bases. The junction had 6 bases not matched to a gene; V was cut back by 3 bases and J by 5 bases. Germline CDR1 is LGHDT and CDR2 is YNNKEL (reference sequence). CDR3 length: 14 residues. CDR3 sequence reads: CASSHLGGGETQYF. The CDR3 DNA reads as TGTGCCAGCAGCCACCTAGGGGGCGGGGAGACCCAGTACTTC.

This clonotype was seen ten or more times. The rearrangement joins TRBV4-2 to TRBJ2-2, with TRBD1 as a possible D gene (6 bases). V was pared by 1 base and J by 2 bases, with 17 bases between. Per germline, CDR1 LGHNA and CDR2 YNFKEQ. This CDR3 has 18 amino acids. The CDR3 region is CASSQVLASRGNTGELFF. In nucleotides, the CDR3 is TGTGCCAGCAGCCAAGTATTAGCCTCCAGGGGTAACACCGGGGAGCTGTTTTTT.

This clonotype was counted many times. V usage is TRBV3-1 and J usage is TRBJ2-5; D gene uncertain. Per germline, CDR1 LGHDT and CDR2 YNNKEL (reference sequence). The CDR3 extends over 15 amino acids. V gave up 2 bases and J gave up 5 bases, with 15 bases separating them. This CDR3 reads CASSQTPFGRETQYF. CDR3 coding DNA: TGTGCCAGCAGCCAAACCCCTTTTGGTAGGGAGACCCAGTACTTC.

DNA of the CDR3: TGTGCCAGCAGCCAAACAAGGACTAGGAGTAATGAGCAGTTCTTC. It yields the protein CASSQTRTRSNEQFF. The chain recombines TRBV3-1 with TRBJ2-1; 7 nucleotides agree with TRBD2. The germline V gene has CDR1 LGHDT and CDR2 YNNKEL (reference sequence). The CDR3 contains 15 residues. The trim removed 2 bases at V and 7 bases at J, leaving 8 bases unmatched.

The chain recombines TRBV5-1 with TRBJ1-5; tentative D call: TRBD1 (6 bases). This CDR3 region has 15 residues. Germline V gene data show CDR1 as SGHRS and CDR2 as YFSETQ. V was cut by 4 bases and J by 3 bases, with 14 bases left in between. The CDR3 bases are TGCGCCAGCAGCCAGACCGGGGACAACAATCAGCCCCAGCATTTT. Translating it yields CASSQTGDNNQPQHF.

This clonotype was observed many times. V usage is TRBV5-1 and J usage is TRBJ2-7; perhaps TRBD1 as D (6 bases). V was cut by 0 bases and J by 1 base, with 8 bases left in between. Per germline, CDR1 SGHRS and CDR2 YFSETQ. The CDR3 consists of 14 residues. The CDR3 reads CASSLGQGSYEQYF. The DNA for the CDR3 is TGCGCCAGCAGCTTGGGGCAGGGGTCCTACGAGCAGTACTTC.

Comment on this clonotype: A read error may account for a junction end that differs from germline. The chain uses TRBV10-3 and TRBJ2-7; D is possibly TRBD1 or TRBD2 (5 bases each). This CDR3 is built from 11 residues. Germline values: CDR1 ENHRY, CDR2 SYGVKD. In nucleotides, the CDR3 is TGTGCCATCGGCAGACTCTCCGGGACCCCCTTC. Its protein product is CAIGRLSGTPF.

J is TRBJ2-3 and V is TRBV7-2, with 13 positions matching TRBD2. The CDR3 is 16 residues long. From germline, CDR1 is SGHTA and CDR2 FQGNSA. V shed 6 bases, J shed 4 bases, and the junction held 7 bases outside the gene matches. The CDR3 loop is CASRRGGLAGSDTQYF. The CDR3 bases are TGTGCCAGCAGAAGAGGGGGACTAGCGGGGTCAGATACGCAGTATTTT.

CDR3 DNA sequence: TGTGCCAGCAGTGAAATGGCAACTAATGAAAAACTGTTTTTT. Its translation: CASSEMATNEKLFF. This chain connects TRBV2 to TRBJ1-4; D is undetermined. V gave up 2 bases and J gave up 0 bases, with 4 bases separating them. CDR1 SNHLY and CDR2 FYNNEI come from the germline V gene. There are 14 residues in the CDR3.

The chain joins TRBV30 to TRBJ1-3, with D unclear. The ends were cut back, 1 base at V and 0 bases at J, with 10 bases in the middle. The CDR3 consists of 15 residues. Looked up from germline, CDR1 is GTSNPN and CDR2 is SVGIG (reference sequence). This chain's CDR3 is CAWSDPAASGNTIYF. CDR3 DNA: TGTGCCTGGAGTGATCCAGCCGCCTCTGGAAACACCATATATTTT.

In this sample, this clonotype turned up a few times. V is TRBV25-1 and J is TRBJ2-5, with unresolved D. The length of the CDR3 is 13 residues. Germline CDR1 is MGHDK and CDR2 is SYGVNS. Between the trimmed V and J ends, which lost 7 bases and 5 bases, there was a span of 14 bases. The CDR3 nucleotides read TGTGCCAGCACTCCATGGGGTCGGGAGACCCAGTACTTC. It codes for CASTPWGRETQYF.

The gene calls are TRBV6-1 and TRBJ2-3; D is perhaps TRBD2 (7 bases). V lost 10 bases and J 1 base, leaving 18 bases between the germline ends. The CDR3 has 15 amino acids. Germline V gene data show CDR1 as MNHNS and CDR2 as SASEGT. This CDR3 is CATQRGGGGTDTQYF. For the CDR3, the DNA is TGTGCCACCCAACGAGGGGGGGGCGGCACAGATACGCAGTATTTT.

J is TRBJ2-1 and V is TRBV9; 10 bases map to TRBD2. V trimming: 6 bases; J trimming: 7 bases; junction bases outside the gene matches: 16. CDR3 length equals 17 residues. Germline CDR1 and CDR2: SGDLS and YYNGEE. CDR3 residues: CASTKENPSGSYNEQFF. The CDR3 DNA is TGTGCCAGCACCAAAGAGAACCCTAGCGGGAGTTATAATGAGCAGTTCTTC.

In this sample, this clonotype turned up a few times. This chain uses TRBV5-1 with TRBJ1-2; TRBD1 matches at 7 bases. V trimming: 4 bases; J trimming: 2 bases; junction bases outside the gene matches: 5. The length of the CDR3 is 14 residues. The germline CDR1 and CDR2 sequences are SGHRS and YFSETQ. In DNA form, the CDR3 reads TGCGCCAGCAGCCGCTTACAGGGGAACTATGGCTACACCTTC. Translating gives CASSRLQGNYGYTF.

The J gene is TRBJ1-1, the V gene TRBV12-5, with a possible D match to TRBD1 (5 bases). V lost 7 bases, J lost 0 bases, and 12 bases lay in between. CDR1 is LGHNT and CDR2 is FRNRAP in the germline V gene. This CDR3 comprises 14 residues. This CDR3 is CASAWGSMNTEAFF. Written as DNA, the CDR3 is TGTGCTAGTGCCTGGGGCAGTATGAACACTGAAGCTTTCTTT.

This rearrangement joins TRBV6-5 to TRBJ2-3, with TRBD1 identical over 8 bases. CDR3 length: 15 residues. The junction had 5 bases not matched to a gene; V was cut back by 2 bases and J by 4 bases. From germline, CDR1 is MNHEY and CDR2 SVGAGI. CDR3 amino acids: CASSYGQGAADTQYF. CDR3 bases: TGTGCCAGCAGTTACGGGCAGGGGGCGGCAGATACGCAGTATTTT.

In this sample, this clonotype turned up a few times. The rearrangement uses TRBV3-1 and TRBJ2-7; unclear D gene. V lost 4 bases and J lost 0, with 13 bases in between. Germline V gene sequence: CDR1 LGHDT, CDR2 YNNKEL (reference sequence). The CDR3 extends over 15 amino acids. The CDR3 protein is CASSRLGRYSYEQYF. In DNA form, the CDR3 reads TGTGCCAGCAGCCGTTTGGGCCGATACTCCTACGAGCAGTACTTC.

This clonotype was counted many times. The rearrangement joins TRBV20-1 to TRBJ1-1; no definite D call. Germline V CDR1 and CDR2: DFQATT, SNEGSKA (reference sequence). The CDR3 loop spans 13 amino acids. Trimming removed 1 base at V and 0 bases at J, with 6 bases between. The DNA of the CDR3 is TGCAGTGCTAGAGGCCAATTGAACACTGAAGCTTTCTTT. Translating it yields CSARGQLNTEAFF.

The chain is built from TRBV20-1 and TRBJ2-3; 8 nucleotides align to TRBD2. Germline values: CDR1 DFQATT, CDR2 SNEGSKA (reference sequence). The trim removed 4 bases at V and 2 bases at J, leaving 5 bases unmatched. The CDR3 runs to 14 residues. The CDR3 sequence is CSANRAGVTDTQYF. CDR3 DNA sequence: TGCAGTGCTAACAGAGCGGGGGTCACAGATACGCAGTATTTT.

The V call is TRBV28, the J call TRBJ1-2; D is ambiguous. The V end lost 10 bases, the J end lost 1 base, and 13 bases lay between the germline ends. Germline V gene lookup returns CDR1 MDHEN and CDR2 SYDVKM. The CDR3 covers 13 residues. The CDR3 nucleotides are TGTGCCACCTTAACAACAGTTAACTATGGCTACACCTTC. Translating it yields CATLTTVNYGYTF.

There are a few counts of this clonotype. J is TRBJ2-6 and V is TRBV7-9; D not resolved. Trimming stripped 4 bases from V and 6 bases from J, with 4 bases between. The CDR3 runs 12 residues. Looked up from germline, CDR1 is SEHNR and CDR2 is FQNEAQ (reference sequence). The CDR3, as DNA: TGTGCCAGCAGCTCCGAGGCCAACGTCCTGACTTTC. Translation gives CASSSEANVLTF.

V and J are TRBV5-6 and TRBJ1-6, with D perhaps matching TRBD1 (5 bases). The CDR3 length is 16 residues. CDR1 and CDR2 (germline): SGHDT, YYEEEE. Trimming took off 4 bases at V and 9 bases at J, with 20 bases between the two ends. The CDR3 region is CASSLLREAIGSPLHF. The CDR3 DNA reads as TGTGCCAGCAGCCTACTCAGGGAAGCTATCGGTTCACCCCTCCACTTT.

The V and J genes are TRBV20-1 and TRBJ1-5, with D perhaps TRBD1 (6 bases). The V gene lost 3 bases and the J gene lost 1 base, with 13 bases spanning the gap. The CDR3 sequence is 15 residues long. Germline V gene sequence: CDR1 DFQATT, CDR2 SNEGSKA (reference sequence). CDR3 in amino acids: CSASVGAGSNQPQHF. The CDR3 DNA reads as TGCAGTGCTAGTGTGGGGGCGGGGAGCAATCAGCCCCAGCATTTT.

This clonotype has only a few counts. The genes are TRBV13 and TRBJ2-7; maybe TRBD1 (6 bases). The CDR3 spans 15 residues. Germline-derived CDR1 and CDR2 are PRHDT and FYEKMQ (reference sequence). V was trimmed by 5 bases and J by 1 base, leaving 15 bases between them. The CDR3 loop reads CASSPRTVGSYEQYF. In DNA, the CDR3 is TGTGCCAGCAGCCCACGGACAGTAGGGTCCTACGAGCAGTACTTC.